The 27 T cell receptor beta chains below come from one sample, sequenced in a study of long-term antiretroviral therapy in people with HIV. Investigators performed immunoSEQ version v3.0 at survey level. TCRdb's copy holds only in-frame clones and misses some; the assay was immunoSEQ multiplex PCR. Altogether approximately 25,000 clones are present, more than 70% being singletons, with the ten largest covering 7.5% to 9%. The sequencing used unsorted PBMCs, collected 4.8 to 5 years after starting antiretroviral therapy. These receptors were obtained from a man between 35 and 55 years old with HIV.

The rearrangement uses TRBV9 and TRBJ1-4; D is undetermined. The CDR3 extends over 15 amino acids. Germline values: CDR1 SGDLS, CDR2 YYNGEE. Deletions cut 0 bases from V and 8 bases from J, with 14 bases between. CDR3 bases: TGTGCCAGCAGCGTAGAGGCAGCGGTGAGCGAAAAACTGTTTTTT. It encodes CASSVEAAVSEKLFF.

V usage is TRBV5-1 and J usage is TRBJ2-3; 8 positions agree with TRBD1. Germline V lookup: CDR1 SGHRS, CDR2 YFSETQ. With 1 base clipped from V and 2 bases from J, the junction kept 6 bases outside the gene matches. This CDR3 region has 16 residues. DNA of the CDR3: TGCGCCAGCAGCTTGCAAAACAGGGGGACCACAGATACGCAGTATTTT. It specifies CASSLQNRGTTDTQYF.

The gene calls are TRBV15 and TRBJ2-6; D gene unclear. V shed 7 bases and J shed 0 bases, with 7 bases lying between them. From germline, CDR1 is LNHNV and CDR2 YYDKDF (reference sequence). There are 14 residues in the CDR3. CDR3 in amino acids: CATNSRSGANVLTF. The CDR3 coding sequence is TGTGCCACCAACTCCCGCTCTGGGGCCAACGTCCTGACTTTC.

This chain joins TRBV10-3 and TRBJ2-1; 9 bases line up with TRBD1. With 2 bases clipped from V and 7 bases from J, the junction kept 12 bases outside the gene matches. The CDR3 sequence is 17 residues long. CDR1 is ENHRY, CDR2 SYGVKD, per germline. The DNA for the CDR3 is TGTGCCATCAGTGAGACGAGGACCGGGACAGGGATTAATGAGCAGTTCTTC. Translating it yields CAISETRTGTGINEQFF.

This clone was observed a single time. This sequence joins TRBV5-1 and TRBJ1-5, with a possible D match to TRBD1 (5 bases). Between the trimmed V and J ends, which lost 0 bases and 2 bases, there was a span of 6 bases. This CDR3 is built from 14 residues. Germline V CDR1 and CDR2: SGHRS, YFSETQ. The CDR3 DNA sequence: TGCGCCAGCAGCTTGGCGGGGGGCAATCAGCCCCAGCATTTT. Translating it yields CASSLAGGNQPQHF.

The chain links TRBV2 to TRBJ2-7, with no clear D. CDR3 size: 14 residues. Germline CDR1 reads SNHLY; CDR2 reads FYNNEI. V lost 2 bases, J lost 5 bases, and 13 bases lay in between. The CDR3 sequence is CASSERTGPNEQYF. For the CDR3, the DNA is TGTGCCAGCAGTGAAAGAACCGGGCCCAACGAGCAGTACTTC.

The table lists this clone with a few counts. V is TRBV5-1 and J is TRBJ2-2; weak D call: TRBD1 (6 bases). The germline V and J ends were trimmed by 5 bases and 0 bases, with 11 bases remaining between them. The CDR3 extends over 15 amino acids. From germline, CDR1 is SGHRS and CDR2 YFSETQ. The CDR3 DNA reads TGCGCCAGCAGAGGACAGTACTCGAACACCGGGGAGCTGTTTTTT. This translates into CASRGQYSNTGELFF.

The chain has TRBV18 and TRBJ1-2; 9 bases align to TRBD1. The CDR3 totals 14 residues. Germline V gives CDR1 KGHSH, CDR2 LQKENI. V gave up 3 bases and J gave up 8 bases; unmatched junction bases: 7. The DNA for the CDR3 is TGTGCCAGCTCACCGGGACAGGGATTTTGGGGCTACACCTTC. Translation: CASSPGQGFWGYTF. Combining the CDR3 with reference TRBV18 and TRBJ1-2 gives the whole variable domain NAGVMQNPRHLVRRRGQEARLRCSPMKGHSHVYWYRQLPEEGLKFMVYLQKENIIDESGMPKERFSAEFPKEGPSILRIQQVVRGDSAAYFCASSPGQGFWGYTFGSGTRLTVV.

The rearrangement links TRBV25-1 to TRBJ2-5; 8 bases match TRBD1. The V segment lost 5 bases and the J segment 7 bases; nucleotides outside the gene matches: 12. Per germline, CDR1 MGHDK and CDR2 SYGVNS. CDR3 length: 15 residues. The CDR3 loop reads CASSKTGGPYGTQYF. CDR3 DNA sequence: TGTGCCAGCAGTAAAACAGGGGGTCCCTATGGGACCCAGTACTTC. Together with reference TRBV25-1 and TRBJ2-5, the CDR3 gives the full variable domain: EADIYQTPRYLVIGTGKKITLECSQTMGHDKMYWYQQDPGMELHLIHYSYGVNSTEKGDLSSESTVSRIRTEHFPLTLESARPSHTSQYLCASSKTGGPYGTQYFGPGTRLLVL.

The chain joins TRBV5-6 to TRBJ2-5; perhaps TRBD1 as D (5 bases). The CDR3 extends over 17 amino acids. The germline V gene has CDR1 SGHDT and CDR2 YYEEEE. V was cut by 1 base and J by 4 bases, with 20 bases left in between. The CDR3 protein is CASSLWGQATGGETQYF. DNA of the CDR3: TGTGCCAGCAGCTTGTGGGGCCAAGCGACTGGTGGAGAGACCCAGTACTTC. The entire variable domain, with the rest obtained from reference TRBV5-6 and TRBJ2-5, is as follows: DAGVTQSPTHLIKTRGQQVTLRCSPKSGHDTVSWYQQALGQGPQFIFQYYEEEERQRGNFPDRFSGHQFPNYSSELNVNALLLGDSALYLCASSLWGQATGGETQYFGPGTRLLVL.

The chain combines TRBV13 with TRBJ2-3; D ambiguous. Trimming shortened V by 8 bases and J by 3 bases, and 12 bases separated the two germline ends. Germline lookup yields CDR1 PRHDT and CDR2 FYEKMQ (reference sequence). The CDR3 spans 13 residues. The CDR3 reads CASSGVPTDTQYF. CDR3 in DNA: TGTGCCAGCTCTGGAGTTCCAACAGATACGCAGTATTTT.

The genes are TRBV27 and TRBJ2-4, with unresolved D. V was pared by 3 bases and J by 4 bases, with 10 bases between. Germline CDR1 reads MNHEY; CDR2 reads SMNVEV (reference sequence). This CDR3 has 14 residues. The CDR3 sequence is CASSFETSKNIQYF. The CDR3 coding sequence is TGTGCCAGCAGTTTCGAGACCTCGAAAAACATTCAGTACTTC.

The chain employs TRBV12-5 and TRBJ1-2, with 8 positions matching TRBD1. The V gene end was trimmed by 5 bases and the J gene end by 7 bases; junction bases not matched to a gene: 6. The CDR3 covers 13 residues. Per germline, CDR1 LGHNT and CDR2 FRNRAP. This CDR3 is CASGDRTGTGYTF. The DNA for the CDR3 is TGTGCTAGTGGTGATCGGACAGGGACTGGCTACACCTTC.

The chain links TRBV7-9 to TRBJ2-1; D might be TRBD1 (6 bases). V was trimmed by 1 base and J by 9 bases, leaving 10 bases between them. Looked up from germline, CDR1 is SEHNR and CDR2 is FQNEAQ (reference sequence). The CDR3 extends over 13 amino acids. The CDR3 coding sequence is TGTGCCAGCAGCTTAGGGGGGCAGGTTGAGCAGTTCTTC. It codes for CASSLGGQVEQFF.

This chain connects TRBV7-6 to TRBJ2-7, with 13 bases that match TRBD2. After removal of 4 bases from V and 5 bases from J, the junction contained 8 bases not matched to a gene. This CDR3 comprises 16 residues. The V gene's germline CDR1 is SGHVS and CDR2 FNYEAQ. CDR3: CASSWKGLAGRDEQYF. The CDR3 DNA sequence: TGTGCCAGCAGCTGGAAGGGACTAGCGGGACGCGACGAGCAGTACTTC.

The V and J genes are TRBV7-2 and TRBJ1-2; D call uncertain. This CDR3 contains 13 residues. CDR1 and CDR2 from the germline V gene are SGHTA and FQGNSA. Trimming removed 5 bases at V and 3 bases at J, with 10 bases between. The CDR3 region is CASSAGGYYGYTF. DNA of the CDR3: TGTGCCAGCAGCGCTGGCGGTTACTATGGCTACACCTTC. Combining the CDR3 with reference TRBV7-2 and TRBJ1-2 gives the whole variable domain GAGVSQSPSNKVTEKGKDVELRCDPISGHTALYWYRQSLGQGLEFLIYFQGNSAPDKSGLPSDRFSAERTGGSVSTLTIQRTQQEDSAVYLCASSAGGYYGYTFGSGTRLTVV.

This chain uses TRBV19 with TRBJ2-7; D is ambiguous. The CDR3 loop spans 14 amino acids. Germline values: CDR1 LNHDA, CDR2 SQIVND (reference sequence). V shed 5 bases and J shed 2 bases, with 13 bases lying between them. Here the CDR3 reads CASSPRGNPYEQYF. The CDR3 DNA reads TGTGCCAGTAGTCCGCGCGGTAATCCCTACGAGCAGTACTTC.

The rearrangement uses TRBV6-5 and TRBJ2-7; 9 bases are shared with TRBD1. CDR1 and CDR2 from the germline V gene are MNHEY and SVGAGI. This CDR3 is 14 amino acids long. J was trimmed by 7 bases and V by 5 bases; bases with no gene match: 9. The CDR3 loop is CASSRTGAPREQYF. For the CDR3, the DNA is TGTGCCAGCAGTCGGACAGGGGCCCCTAGGGAGCAGTACTTC.

The chain recombines TRBV7-3 with TRBJ2-1; D not resolved. V was pared by 4 bases and J by 7 bases, with 5 bases between. From germline, CDR1 is SGHTA and CDR2 FQGTGA. The CDR3 has 11 residues. The CDR3 is CASSSGNEQFF. The CDR3 nucleotides are TGTGCCAGCAGCTCTGGGAATGAGCAGTTCTTC.

The gene calls are TRBV28 and TRBJ2-7; possibly TRBD2 for D (5 bases). CDR1 is MDHEN, CDR2 SYDVKM, per germline. V was cut by 10 bases and J by 0 bases, with 22 bases left in between. The CDR3 is 16 amino acids. CDR3 protein: CATDAGRRPSSYEQYF. In DNA form, the CDR3 reads TGTGCCACCGACGCCGGCAGGAGGCCTTCCTCCTACGAGCAGTACTTC.

The V and J genes are TRBV4-1 and TRBJ2-5, with D possibly matching TRBD2 (6 bases). V shed 4 bases and J shed 5 bases, with 14 bases lying between them. There are 14 residues in the CDR3. Germline V lookup: CDR1 MGHRA, CDR2 YSYEKL. This CDR3 is CASSPTGAGETQYF. The DNA of the CDR3 is TGCGCCAGCAGCCCCACGGGCGCGGGGGAGACCCAGTACTTC.

The chain employs TRBV14 and TRBJ1-1, with D unclear. The CDR3 is 14 residues long. Germline V gene data show CDR1 as SGHDN and CDR2 as FVKESK. V gave up 4 bases and J gave up 4 bases, with 13 bases separating them. The CDR3 DNA follows: TGTGCCAGCAGCCTGGCCCACTGGAGCACTGAAGCTTTCTTT. This gives the protein CASSLAHWSTEAFF.

The rearrangement joins TRBV9 to TRBJ2-1; D is unclear. The germline V gene has CDR1 SGDLS and CDR2 YYNGEE. Trimming took off 0 bases at V and 4 bases at J, with 2 bases between the two ends. This CDR3 is 12 amino acids long. CDR3 region: CASSVGYNEQFF. CDR3 nucleotides: TGTGCCAGCAGCGTAGGTTACAATGAGCAGTTCTTC.

The chain recombines TRBV5-1 with TRBJ2-7, with TRBD1 identical over 9 bases. Germline trimming cut 4 bases from V and 0 bases from J; bases unmatched to any gene: 14. CDR1 is SGHRS and CDR2 is YFSETQ in the germline V gene. The CDR3 contains 18 residues. This CDR3 reads CASSQPGQGLGISYEQYF. The CDR3 nucleotides are TGCGCCAGCAGCCAGCCGGGACAGGGCTTGGGGATCTCCTACGAGCAGTACTTC.

This chain uses TRBV25-1 with TRBJ1-4; 9 bases agree with TRBD1. After removal of 6 bases from V and 6 bases from J, the junction contained 8 bases not matched to a gene. This CDR3 is 15 amino acids long. In germline, CDR1 is MGHDK, CDR2 SYGVNS. CDR3 in DNA: TGTGCCAGCAGCGCAGGGGACAGGGTGGATGAAAAACTGTTTTTT. Its protein product is CASSAGDRVDEKLFF.

The chain employs TRBV7-6 and TRBJ2-7; D unclear. This CDR3 is 13 amino acids long. Germline CDR1 reads SGHVS; CDR2 reads FNYEAQ. V was pared by 1 base and J by 6 bases, with 10 bases between. CDR3 sequence reads: CASSLVFKSEQYF. The CDR3 DNA reads as TGTGCCAGCAGCTTAGTATTCAAGAGCGAGCAGTACTTC.

Here the CDR3 DNA reads TGCGCCAGCAGTGGGGGGAGCGGGGCCAAAGAGACCCAGTACTTC. Encoded protein: CASSGGSGAKETQYF. The rearrangement links TRBV10-2 to TRBJ2-5; 7 nucleotides match TRBD2. This CDR3 contains 15 residues. Germline V gene data show CDR1 as WSHSY and CDR2 as SAAADI. With V trimmed by 4 bases and J by 3 bases, 8 bases remained unmatched.